The entry that follows covers one T cell receptor (beta chain) sequence. Its antigen is not yet known. One base away there is no much larger clone; base qualities are not given. The source of the sample is a study of Graves' ophthalmopathy and Graves' hyperthyroidism (dated by TCRdb to the late 2010s). Concerning the study at large: Peripheral blood samples were taken at the time of initial diagnosis, before any treatment was given. TCR beta repertoire signatures were used to distinguish Graves' ophthalmopathy from Graves' hyperthyroidism and to predict progression to ophthalmopathy. In total, 135 blood samples were TCR-sequenced: 43 ophthalmopathy, under 80 hyperthyroidism and approximately 17 hyperthyroidism-to-ophthalmopathy patients. A discovery set of 95 to 100 patients (43 ophthalmopathy, around 57 stable hyperthyroidism) was enrolled to explore V-J signatures distinguishing ophthalmopathy from hyperthyroidism. The independent validation cohort included approximately 19 hyperthyroidism patients plus 17 patients who later progressed from hyperthyroidism to ophthalmopathy. In about six hyperthyroidism patients, the T-cell repertoire of thyroid tissue was compared with the T-cell repertoire of blood. Following sampling, methimazole starting at 30 mg daily was administered to hyperthyroidism patients, and high-dose intravenous methylprednisolone was administered to ophthalmopathy patients.

What the study reported, not specific to this receptor: In validation, the model predicted ophthalmopathy progression with over 60% sensitivity and roughly 72% specificity; around twelve predicted patients were CT-confirmed with GO in a median of approximately 6.5 months. Sample size was not statistically predetermined, and group allocation was not concealed from the investigators. In cross-validation, the 13-signature model distinguished ophthalmopathy from stable hyperthyroidism with 85% to 90% sensitivity and around 81% specificity, and in the test set the corresponding values were approximately 79% and 70%. Most expanded thyroid clonotypes with frequency above 0.001 were also detected in blood, suggesting blood repertoires may reflect the thyroid immune response.

The trim is 0 bases for V and 6 bases for J, with a gap of 9 bases between the germline ends. CDR1 and CDR2, per the germline V gene, are WSHSY and SAAADI. From the cysteine through the phenylalanine, the CDR3 covers 14 amino acids. CDR3 DNA is the only sequence kept; it has 42 bases, read in frame from the first base. Patients with ophthalmopathy had moderately to severely active disease, with a Clinical Activity Score of 3 or more, a NOSPECS grade of 4 or more, and a disease duration of less than 3 months. Patients with other autoimmune diseases, uncontrolled infections, pregnancy or lactation were excluded. Clinical symptoms, serum thyroxine, TRAb, thyroid ultrasound and orbital computed tomography formed the basis of the diagnosis. PBMCs were isolated from about 10 ml of fresh peripheral blood by Ficoll-Paque density gradient centrifugation. Total RNA was extracted with Trizol reagent and quality-checked on an Agilent 2100 Bioanalyzer.

For repertoire sequencing, the TCR beta CDR3 regions were amplified from RNA transcripts. The first round was an RT-PCR using HTBI primers with the Qiagen OneStep RT-PCR kit, and this first round was followed by a second-round multiplex PCR, then size selection and purification. The libraries underwent paired-end sequencing with 100 bp reads on an Illumina HiSeq2000. Concerning the study's data processing: SOAPnuke was used to process the reads, throwing out any read that had adapters, had uncalled bases, had a mean Phred below 15, or lacked an exact constant-primer or identifier match. COPE v1.2.5 was used to merge the high-quality paired reads. Clonotypes were defined as unique nucleotide sequences and were aligned to IMGT TRB V, D and J references using MiTCR v1.1. The analysis was limited to V-J combinations with a frequency above 0.0001, which together covered around 99% of the repertoires. For each V-J combination, a TCR clonal expansion and chaos score was defined as F50 clonal expansion divided by the chaos observed in the TCRdist matrix. Welch's t-statistics and random forest were used to narrow the features down to approximately 13 V-J combinations, which were then fed into a naive Bayes classifier. Thyroid-blood repertoire similarity was quantified with the Morisita-Horn index. TCRdb reprocessed the public reads (quality trimming at Q25 with fastp, clone calling with MiXCR) and kept in-frame beta chains. Entries that share a CDR3 protein sequence are merged under the most common genes and DNA. For this entry, the V and J calls and clone size follow TCRdb and not the study's own pipeline. Recorded for this sample are about 740,000 distinct CDR3 sequences; roughly two fifths of them occurred a single time. In total, the top ten clones hold about 40% of the sample.

Sequenced sample: peripheral blood. The origin of this receptor is an adult man with Graves' ophthalmopathy. The chain employs TRBV10-2 and TRBJ1-5, with the D gene not clear enough to name. The bases are TGCGCCAGCAGTGAGTCAGGGATGACTCAGCCCCAGCATTTT. Translated, this is CASSESGMTQPQHF.